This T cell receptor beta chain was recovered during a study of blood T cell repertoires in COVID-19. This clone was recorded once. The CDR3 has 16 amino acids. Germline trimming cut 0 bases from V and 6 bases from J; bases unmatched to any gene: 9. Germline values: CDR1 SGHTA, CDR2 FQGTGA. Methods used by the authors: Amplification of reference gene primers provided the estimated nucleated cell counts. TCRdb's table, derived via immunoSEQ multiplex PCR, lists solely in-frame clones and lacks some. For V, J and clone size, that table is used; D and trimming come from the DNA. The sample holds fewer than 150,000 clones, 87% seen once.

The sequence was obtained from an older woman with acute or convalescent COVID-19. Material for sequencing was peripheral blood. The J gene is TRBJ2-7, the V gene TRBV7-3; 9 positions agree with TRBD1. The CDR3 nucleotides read TGTGCCAGCAGCTTAACTGATGGGACAGGGATCCCCGAGCAGTACTTC. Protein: CASSLTDGTGIPEQYF. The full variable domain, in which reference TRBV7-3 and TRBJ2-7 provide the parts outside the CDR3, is GAGVSQTPSNKVTEKGKYVELRCDPISGHTALYWYRQSLGQGPEFLIYFQGTGAADDSGLPNDRFFAVRPEGSVSTLKIQRTERGDSAVYLCASSLTDGTGIPEQYFGPGTRLTVT.